The TCR beta chain under discussion was sequenced for a study of ipilimumab plus nivolumab after autologous stem cell transplantation. Starting 14 to 28 days after autologous transplant, ipilimumab 1 mg/kg was given. Profiled with immunoSEQ multiplex PCR; TCRdb holds only in-frame clones, not every one. The sample has 17,000 or so clones; 70% to 85% are singletons. J was trimmed by 7 bases and V by 2 bases; bases with no gene match: 5. There are 15 residues in the CDR3. CDR1 and CDR2 (germline): ENHRY, SYGVKD. The sequence derives from a male donor with diffuse large B-cell lymphoma. The source was PBMCs, collected in a trial of ipilimumab plus nivolumab as post-transplant consolidation. The rearrangement joins TRBV10-3 to TRBJ1-4; 9 bases match TRBD1. The CDR3 is CAISEAGTGPEKLFF. The CDR3 bases are TGTGCCATCAGTGAGGCCGGGACAGGGCCTGAAAAACTGTTTTTT.